These 31 T cell receptor beta chains share one sample of origin, sequenced in a study of T-cell reconstitution after alpha-beta-depleted transplantation in children. Unique molecular identifiers featured in how the TCRbeta library was prepared. TCRdb called the PCR reads again in MiXCR, with one record for every CDR3 protein. Altogether about 460,000 distinct CDR3 sequences are present, roughly 10% being singletons, with the ten largest covering 2%. Specimen: PBMCs, collected before TCRalphabeta/CD19-depleted stem cell transplant. The receptors originated from a child aged 2-15 years with inherited bone marrow failure, due to receive a stem cell transplant.

This clonotype was counted at least ten times. The rearrangement uses TRBV2 and TRBJ1-6, with D perhaps matching TRBD1 (5 bases). With 8 bases removed from V and 7 bases from J, the gap between germline ends came to 15 bases. The CDR3 is 14 residues long. Germline lookup yields CDR1 SNHLY and CDR2 FYNNEI. This chain's CDR3 is CASYYGGRNSPLHF. CDR3 DNA sequence: TGTGCCAGCTACTACGGGGGGAGGAATTCACCCCTCCACTTT.

This clonotype occurred many times. V and J are TRBV12-3 or TRBV12-4 and TRBJ2-1; 7 nucleotides match TRBD2. This CDR3 spans 14 amino acids. V was clipped by 8 bases and J by 9 bases; unmatched bases: 13. This CDR3 reads CASGIRLAEGEQFF. CDR3 DNA: TGTGCCAGCGGAATCAGACTAGCTGAGGGTGAGCAGTTCTTC.

In this sample, this clonotype turned up many times. The chain couples TRBV20-1 to TRBJ2-4, with 7 bases fitting TRBD2. CDR1 is DFQATT, CDR2 SNEGSKA, per germline (reference sequence). The V and J ends lost 0 bases and 2 bases, in that order; junction bases with no gene match: 7. The length of the CDR3 is 16 residues. CDR3 in amino acids: CSAREWTSFSKNIQYF. The CDR3 nucleotides are TGCAGTGCTAGAGAATGGACTAGTTTTTCCAAAAACATTCAGTACTTC.

This clonotype was found many times. The V call is TRBV6-5, the J call TRBJ2-2; possibly TRBD1 for D (6 bases). The length of the CDR3 is 13 residues. V dropped 8 bases and J dropped 6 bases, with 13 bases sitting between them. CDR1 is MNHEY, CDR2 SVGAGI, per germline. Here the CDR3 reads CASRDRLAGELFF. The CDR3 bases are TGTGCCAGCCGAGACAGGTTGGCCGGGGAGCTGTTTTTT.

To note about this clonotype: Possible read error: a much larger clone is one base away. The chain uses TRBV6-5 and TRBJ2-7; 7 bases match TRBD1. This CDR3 has 17 residues. The germline CDR1 and CDR2 sequences are MNHEY and SVGAGI. J gave up 1 base and V 4 bases, and 13 bases lay outside the gene matches. CDR3 DNA sequence: TGTGCCAGCAGTTCAGGGGGACAAGCGGCCCGATCCTACGAGCAGTACTTC. Translated, it gives CASSSGGQAARSYEQYF.

This clonotype occurred a few times. The chain carries TRBV6-2 or TRBV6-3 and TRBJ2-2; 8 bases fit TRBD2. The germline CDR1 and CDR2 sequences are MNHEY and SVGEGT. The CDR3 is 18 residues long. Germline trimming cut 4 bases from V and 4 bases from J; bases unmatched to any gene: 14. The CDR3 sequence is CASSSSRLLAEFTGELFF. CDR3 nucleotides: TGTGCCAGCAGTTCCAGCCGTCTACTAGCGGAATTCACCGGGGAGCTGTTTTTT.

This clonotype was seen a handful of times. J is TRBJ2-5 and V is TRBV2; 12 nucleotides line up with TRBD1. CDR3 length equals 15 residues. CDR1 is SNHLY, CDR2 FYNNEI, per germline. Trimming took 7 bases from V and 4 from J; bases not matched to a gene: 7. The CDR3 DNA follows: TGTGCCAGCACCGACAGGGGACAGGGGGCAGAGACCCAGTACTTC. Translated: CASTDRGQGAETQYF.

This clonotype was recorded a few times. The chain links TRBV7-2 to TRBJ1-4; no reliable D call. CDR1 is SGHTA and CDR2 is FQGNSA in the germline V gene. Trimming took off 5 bases at V and 7 bases at J, with 8 bases between the two ends. CDR3 length equals 12 residues. The CDR3: CASSLLIEKLFF. In nucleotides, the CDR3 is TGTGCCAGCAGCCTACTCATTGAAAAACTGTTTTTT.

This clonotype was seen a few times. The chain recombines TRBV5-5 with TRBJ2-1, with D unclear. The CDR3 covers 12 residues. Germline CDR1 is SGHKS and CDR2 is YYEKEE (reference sequence). The germline V and J ends were trimmed by 4 bases and 8 bases, with 10 bases remaining between them. The CDR3 nucleotides are TGTGCCAGCAGCATAAATCCGGATGAGCAGTTCTTC. It is translated as CASSINPDEQFF.

With regard to this clonotype: A read error may produce the germline difference seen at one junction end. The chain couples TRBV12-3 or TRBV12-4 to TRBJ1-5, with 8 bases lining up with TRBD1. The CDR3 runs 14 residues. The CDR3 sequence: CASRAGQGYQRQHF. Here the CDR3 DNA reads TGTGCCAGCAGGGCCGGACAGGGATATCAGCGCCAGCATTTT.

V and J are TRBV19 and TRBJ1-5; D not certain. This CDR3 region has 18 residues. Trimming pared 5 bases from V and 0 bases from J, leaving 20 bases between. Germline V gene lookup returns CDR1 LNHDA and CDR2 SQIVND (reference sequence). Written as DNA, the CDR3 is TGTGCCAGTAGTTTTGCAGGAAGGATCCGATATAGCAATCAGCCCCAGCATTTT. Protein: CASSFAGRIRYSNQPQHF.

This clonotype was observed at least ten times. The V and J genes are TRBV14 and TRBJ2-2; 7 bases align to TRBD2. The CDR3 length is 14 residues. Losses at the gene ends were 3 bases for V and 4 bases for J; bases not matched to a gene: 2. Germline V gene data show CDR1 as SGHDN and CDR2 as FVKESK. CDR3 in DNA: TGTGCCAGCAGCCACAGACTAGCCACCGGGGAGCTGTTTTTT. Its translation: CASSHRLATGELFF.

V gene TRBV5-4 combines with J gene TRBJ2-7, with D perhaps TRBD2 (6 bases). The ends were cut back, 4 bases at V and 6 bases at J, with 17 bases in the middle. From germline, CDR1 is SGHNT and CDR2 YYREEE (reference sequence). CDR3 length equals 14 residues. This CDR3 is CASSPDFGRREQYF. DNA of the CDR3: TGTGCCAGCAGCCCGGATTTCGGGAGACGCGAGCAGTACTTC.

This clonotype showed up many times. The chain uses TRBV11-2 and TRBJ2-5; D might be TRBD1 or TRBD2, each matching 5 bases. CDR1 is SGHAT, CDR2 FQNNGV, per germline. Trimming stripped 5 bases from V and 2 bases from J, with 15 bases between. This CDR3 region has 15 residues. The CDR3 region is CASSRNPGPQETQYF. DNA for the CDR3: TGTGCCAGCAGCCGAAACCCGGGACCACAAGAGACCCAGTACTTC.

This clonotype was seen at least ten times. V and J are TRBV6-2 or TRBV6-3 and TRBJ1-1; D call uncertain. This CDR3 is built from 13 residues. CDR1 is MNHEY, CDR2 SVGEGT, per germline. Between the trimmed V and J ends, which lost 6 bases and 11 bases, there was a span of 19 bases. CDR3 sequence reads: CASSEMGLVEAFF. The CDR3 bases are TGTGCCAGCAGCGAGATGGGTCTGGTAGAGGCTTTCTTT.

This clonotype was counted between two and nine times. The chain joins TRBV12-3 or TRBV12-4 to TRBJ2-7, with 10 bases identical to TRBD2. The CDR3 consists of 15 residues. Losses at the gene ends were 2 bases for V and 7 bases for J; bases not matched to a gene: 8. CDR3 in amino acids: CASSLLGSGRGEQYF. The CDR3 DNA sequence: TGTGCCAGCAGTTTACTCGGAAGCGGGAGGGGAGAGCAGTACTTC.

The V gene is TRBV30, the J gene TRBJ2-1; a possible D gene is TRBD2 (6 bases). Looked up from germline, CDR1 is GTSNPN and CDR2 is SVGIG (reference sequence). Trimming removed 1 base at V and 0 bases at J, with 7 bases between. The CDR3 spans 14 residues. The CDR3 reads CAWSGDSSYNEQFF. The CDR3, as DNA: TGTGCCTGGAGTGGGGACTCCTCCTACAATGAGCAGTTCTTC.

This clonotype has a count of ten or more. This chain links TRBV4-1 with TRBJ1-5, with TRBD1 matching over 9 bases. Germline V gene data show CDR1 as MGHRA and CDR2 as YSYEKL. This CDR3 contains 15 residues. With 3 bases clipped from V and 7 bases from J, the junction kept 7 bases outside the gene matches. CDR3 sequence: CASSHRTGGIQPQHF. The CDR3 region has the DNA TGCGCCAGCAGCCACAGAACAGGGGGCATACAGCCCCAGCATTTT.

The chain joins TRBV5-6 to TRBJ1-5; no reliable D call. CDR1 and CDR2 (germline): SGHDT, YYEEEE. CDR3 length: 13 residues. V lost 0 bases and J 8 bases, leaving 9 bases between the germline ends. The DNA for the CDR3 is TGTGCCAGCAGCTTGGGGTTTGATAAGCCCCAGCATTTT. Its protein product is CASSLGFDKPQHF.

This clonotype was detected ten times or more. The V and J genes are TRBV5-1 and TRBJ2-7; no clear D gene. The CDR3 length is 14 residues. V shed 1 base and J shed 5 bases, with 13 bases lying between them. Looked up from germline, CDR1 is SGHRS and CDR2 is YFSETQ. Here the CDR3 reads CASSLYPGLNEQYF. The CDR3 DNA follows: TGCGCCAGCAGCTTGTACCCCGGTTTGAACGAGCAGTACTTC. Supplemented by reference TRBV5-1 and TRBJ2-7, the full variable domain reads KAGVTQTPRYLIKTRGQQVTLSCSPISGHRSVSWYQQTPGQGLQFLFEYFSETQRNKGNFPGRFSGRQFSNSRSEMNVSTLELGDSALYLCASSLYPGLNEQYFGPGTRLTVT.

In its sample, this clonotype was seen a few times. This chain links TRBV12-5 with TRBJ2-1; 8 bases fit TRBD2. The germline gives CDR1 LGHNT, CDR2 FRNRAP. V shed 2 bases and J 0 bases; nucleotides not matched to a gene: 6. CDR3 length: 17 residues. Here the CDR3 reads CASGLSSGNPSYNEQFF. In DNA, the CDR3 is TGTGCTAGTGGTTTGAGTAGCGGGAACCCCTCCTACAATGAGCAGTTCTTC.

The table lists this clonotype with many counts. The chain combines TRBV6-5 with TRBJ2-2; no reliable D call. V was cut by 4 bases and J by 5 bases, with 8 bases left in between. This CDR3 spans 13 amino acids. Germline CDR1 is MNHEY and CDR2 is SVGAGI. CDR3 DNA sequence: TGTGCCAGCAGTTCTGCTGGAACCGGGGAGCTGTTTTTT. This encodes CASSSAGTGELFF.

This clonotype was counted a few times. The chain couples TRBV20-1 to TRBJ1-2; 8 bases match TRBD1. Germline CDR1 DFQATT, CDR2 SNEGSKA (reference sequence). The CDR3 sequence is 12 residues long. The V segment lost 5 bases and the J segment 6 bases; nucleotides outside the gene matches: 5. The CDR3: CSALGQGNGYTF. The CDR3 bases are TGCAGTGCTTTAGGACAGGGAAATGGCTACACCTTC.

The gene calls are TRBV20-1 and TRBJ2-3; no definite D call. The germline V and J ends were trimmed by 5 bases and 1 base, with 16 bases remaining between them. Germline CDR1 and CDR2: DFQATT and SNEGSKA (reference sequence). There are 15 residues in the CDR3. CDR3 nucleotide sequence: TGCAGTGCTCAACCACGCTTCCCGGGCACAGATACGCAGTATTTT. Residues: CSAQPRFPGTDTQYF.

This clonotype was counted many times. The genes are TRBV6-6 and TRBJ1-1, with D unclear. Germline V lookup: CDR1 MNHNY, CDR2 SVGAGI (reference sequence). The CDR3 is 11 amino acids. V gave up 6 bases and J gave up 4 bases, with 6 bases separating them. The CDR3 sequence: CASRAITEAFF. CDR3 DNA sequence: TGTGCCAGCAGGGCGATCACTGAAGCTTTCTTT.

The rearrangement uses TRBV7-9 and TRBJ2-5; D not resolved. V lost 2 bases and J 0 bases, leaving 16 bases between the germline ends. Looked up from germline, CDR1 is SEHNR and CDR2 is FQNEAQ (reference sequence). The CDR3 extends over 17 amino acids. The CDR3 loop is CASSLKGPEDNQETQYF. DNA of the CDR3: TGTGCCAGCAGCTTAAAAGGGCCCGAAGACAACCAAGAGACCCAGTACTTC.

This clonotype came up many times. The chain employs TRBV2 and TRBJ2-3; D not certain. The ends were cut back, 6 bases at V and 1 base at J, with 8 bases in the middle. The CDR3 is made up of 13 amino acids. Germline V gives CDR1 SNHLY, CDR2 FYNNEI. The CDR3 spells CASRGVGTDTQYF. Here the CDR3 DNA reads TGTGCCAGCAGGGGTGTAGGCACAGATACGCAGTATTTT.

The table lists this clonotype with many counts. The rearrangement uses TRBV10-3 and TRBJ2-1; 12 nucleotides align to TRBD2. The CDR3 consists of 14 residues. Trimming cost V 4 bases and J 9 bases; bases outside gene matches: 4. The germline V gene has CDR1 ENHRY and CDR2 SYGVKD. CDR3 in DNA: TGTGCCATCAGTGGGACTAGCGGGATCGGTGAGCAGTTCTTC. As protein: CAISGTSGIGEQFF.

This clonotype has only one observation. The junction differs from germline at one of its ends, possibly a read error. CDR3 nucleotides: TGTGCCTGCTGCCAAGGAGGAGGGAGGGGCCGGACCTACGAGCAGTACTTC. It encodes CACCQGGGRGRTYEQYF. The chain employs TRBV10-2 and TRBJ2-7; 7 bases line up with TRBD2. Per the germline V gene, CDR1 is WSHSY and CDR2 is SAAADI. The CDR3 consists of 17 residues.

This clonotype was seen at least ten times. The V gene is TRBV5-1, the J gene TRBJ1-1; tentatively, D is TRBD1 (5 bases). Germline V gives CDR1 SGHRS, CDR2 YFSETQ. Trimming stripped 0 bases from V and 1 base from J, with 13 bases between. There are 16 residues in the CDR3. DNA of the CDR3: TGCGCCAGCAGCTTGGACCCTACAGGTCCGAACACTGAAGCTTTCTTT. The encoded protein is CASSLDPTGPNTEAFF.

This clonotype was picked up a small number of times. The chain recombines TRBV6-4 with TRBJ1-5; D uncertain. The CDR3 totals 16 residues. V was shortened by 11 bases and J by 0 bases, with 20 bases between the two germline ends. Germline V CDR1 and CDR2: MRHNA, SNTAGT. The CDR3 here is CAGPDKGSYSNQPQHF. The DNA for the CDR3 is TGTGCCGGACCCGACAAGGGATCTTATAGCAATCAGCCCCAGCATTTT.